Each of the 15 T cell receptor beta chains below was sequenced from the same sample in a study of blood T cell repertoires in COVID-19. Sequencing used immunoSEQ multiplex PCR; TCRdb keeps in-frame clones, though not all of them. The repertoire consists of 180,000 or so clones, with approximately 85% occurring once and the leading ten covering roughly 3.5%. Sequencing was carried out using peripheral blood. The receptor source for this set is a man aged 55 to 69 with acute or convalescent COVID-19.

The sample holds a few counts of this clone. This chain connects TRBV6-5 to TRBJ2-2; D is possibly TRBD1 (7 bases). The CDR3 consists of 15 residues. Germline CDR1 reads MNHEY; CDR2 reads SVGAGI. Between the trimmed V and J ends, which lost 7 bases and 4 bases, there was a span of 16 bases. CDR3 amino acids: CASTPGGLGTGELFF. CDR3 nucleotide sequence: TGTGCCAGCACCCCAGGGGGGTTAGGCACCGGGGAGCTGTTTTTT.

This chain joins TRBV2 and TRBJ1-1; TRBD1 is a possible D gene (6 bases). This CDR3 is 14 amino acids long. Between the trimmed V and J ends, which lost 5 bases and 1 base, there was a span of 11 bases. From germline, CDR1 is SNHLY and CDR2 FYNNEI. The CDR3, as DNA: TGTGCCAGCAGTAAAGAACAGGGGAACACTGAAGCTTTCTTT. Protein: CASSKEQGNTEAFF.

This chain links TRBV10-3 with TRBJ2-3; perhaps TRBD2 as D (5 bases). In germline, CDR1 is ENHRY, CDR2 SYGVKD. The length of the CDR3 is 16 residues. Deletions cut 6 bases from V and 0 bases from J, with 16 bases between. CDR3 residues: CAIRASGRASTDTQYF. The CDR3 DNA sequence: TGTGCCATCAGAGCAAGCGGTAGAGCTAGCACAGATACGCAGTATTTT.

CDR3 amino acids: CASSLVRERTDTQYF. CDR3 nucleotide sequence: TGTGCCAGCAGCCTGGTTCGGGAGCGCACAGATACGCAGTATTTT. The chain joins TRBV27 to TRBJ2-3; tentatively, D is TRBD2 (6 bases). CDR3 length: 15 amino acids. V lost 6 bases to trimming and J lost 1 base, with 14 bases between them. Per the germline V gene, CDR1 is MNHEY and CDR2 is SMNVEV (reference sequence).

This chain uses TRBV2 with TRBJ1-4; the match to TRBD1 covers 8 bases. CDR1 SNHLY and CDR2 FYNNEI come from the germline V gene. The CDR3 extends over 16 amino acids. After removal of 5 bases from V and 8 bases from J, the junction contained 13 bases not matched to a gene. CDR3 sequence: CASSSSGGAEKEKLFF. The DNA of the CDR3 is TGTGCCAGCAGTTCCTCAGGGGGCGCGGAAAAGGAAAAACTGTTTTTT.

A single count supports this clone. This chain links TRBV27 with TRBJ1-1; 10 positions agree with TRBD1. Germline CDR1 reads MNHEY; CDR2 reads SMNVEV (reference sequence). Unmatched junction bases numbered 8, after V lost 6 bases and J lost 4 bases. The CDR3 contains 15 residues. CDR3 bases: TGTGCCAGCAGGAAGACAGGGGGCATCTTCACTGAAGCTTTCTTT. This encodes CASRKTGGIFTEAFF.

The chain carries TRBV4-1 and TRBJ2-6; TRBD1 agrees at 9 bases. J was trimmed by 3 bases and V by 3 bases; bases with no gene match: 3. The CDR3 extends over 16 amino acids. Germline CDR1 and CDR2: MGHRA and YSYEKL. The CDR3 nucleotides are TGCGCCAGCAGCCATACAGGGGGCAGTGGGGCCAACGTCCTGACTTTC. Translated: CASSHTGGSGANVLTF.

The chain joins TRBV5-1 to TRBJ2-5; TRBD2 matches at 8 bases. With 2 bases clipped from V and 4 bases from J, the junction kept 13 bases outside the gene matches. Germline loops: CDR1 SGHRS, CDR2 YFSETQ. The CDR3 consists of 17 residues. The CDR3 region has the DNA TGCGCCAGCAGCTTCGAATCGAGCGGGAGTATAAGAGAGACCCAGTACTTC. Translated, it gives CASSFESSGSIRETQYF.

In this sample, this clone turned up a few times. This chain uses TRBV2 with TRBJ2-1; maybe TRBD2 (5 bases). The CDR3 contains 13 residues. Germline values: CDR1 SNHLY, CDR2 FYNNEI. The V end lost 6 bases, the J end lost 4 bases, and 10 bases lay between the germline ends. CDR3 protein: CASRADLYNEQFF. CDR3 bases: TGTGCCAGCAGAGCGGATCTATACAATGAGCAGTTCTTC.

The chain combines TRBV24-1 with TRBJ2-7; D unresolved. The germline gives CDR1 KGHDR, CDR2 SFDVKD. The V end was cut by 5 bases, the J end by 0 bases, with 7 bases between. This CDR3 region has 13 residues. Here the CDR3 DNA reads TGTGCCACCAGTGGCAAGAGCTCCTACGAGCAGTACTTC. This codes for CATSGKSSYEQYF.

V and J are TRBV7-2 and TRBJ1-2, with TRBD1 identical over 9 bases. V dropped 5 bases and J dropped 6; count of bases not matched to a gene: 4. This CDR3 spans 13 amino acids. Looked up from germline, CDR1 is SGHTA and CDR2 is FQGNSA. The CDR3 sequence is CASSLGTGNGYTF. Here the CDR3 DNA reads TGTGCCAGCAGCCTCGGGACAGGGAATGGCTACACCTTC.

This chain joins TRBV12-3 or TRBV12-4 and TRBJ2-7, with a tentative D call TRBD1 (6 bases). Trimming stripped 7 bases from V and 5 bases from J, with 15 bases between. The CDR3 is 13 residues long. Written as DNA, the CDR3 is TGTGCCAGCAACCCTACAGGGCAGCACGAGCAGTACTTC. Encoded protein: CASNPTGQHEQYF.

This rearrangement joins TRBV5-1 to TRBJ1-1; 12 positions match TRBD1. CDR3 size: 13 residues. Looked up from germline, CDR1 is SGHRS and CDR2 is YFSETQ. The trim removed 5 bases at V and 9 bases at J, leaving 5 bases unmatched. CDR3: CASRPGQGAQAFF. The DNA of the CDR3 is TGCGCCAGCAGACCGGGACAGGGGGCCCAAGCTTTCTTT.

CDR3 amino acids: CASSRGRQGGDEKLFF. DNA of the CDR3: TGTGCCAGCAGCCGAGGCCGACAGGGTGGGGATGAAAAACTGTTTTTT. J is TRBJ1-4 and V is TRBV5-4; 7 nucleotides agree with TRBD1. Germline trimming cut 4 bases from V and 6 bases from J; bases unmatched to any gene: 12. CDR3 length: 16 residues. Germline CDR1 is SGHNT and CDR2 is YYREEE (reference sequence).

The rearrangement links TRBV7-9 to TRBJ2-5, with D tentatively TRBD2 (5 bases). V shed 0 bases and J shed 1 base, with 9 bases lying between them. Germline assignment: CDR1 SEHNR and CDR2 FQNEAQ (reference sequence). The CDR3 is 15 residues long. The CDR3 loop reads CASSLARTSQETQYF. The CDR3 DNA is TGTGCCAGCAGCTTAGCGCGTACTAGCCAAGAGACCCAGTACTTC.